The present T cell receptor beta chain was sequenced within a study of blood T cell repertoires in COVID-19. In the study overall: COVID-19 samples from acute and convalescent phases originated in the United States, Italy and Spain. The cDNA or gDNA used as material had been derived from T cells, B-cell-depleted T cells, or PBMCs.

Data came from immunoSEQ multiplex PCR; TCRdb stores just in-frame clones and leaves some out. The sample yields about 270,000 clones, 80% to 90% seen once. The CDR3 is made up of 17 amino acids. Germline assignment: CDR1 MGHRA and CDR2 YSYEKL. Trimming cost V 0 bases and J 2 bases; bases outside gene matches: 5. The sequence derives from an elderly man with acute or convalescent COVID-19. Sequencing used peripheral blood. The chain couples TRBV4-1 to TRBJ2-2; 8 bases fit TRBD2. The CDR3 region is CASSQESSGSNTGELFF. The CDR3 nucleotides read TGCGCCAGCAGCCAAGAGTCCAGCGGGAGCAACACCGGGGAGCTGTTTTTT.